A single sample is the source of the 29 T cell receptor beta chains below, sequenced in a study of regulatory T cells in long-lasting Graves disease. The time point is: persistent/refractory GD, antithyroid drugs over 5 years with positive TRAb. PBMCs were the source of the RNA used for TCR sequencing. With iRepertoire HTBI primers and Arm-PCR of CDR3 regions, TCR beta libraries were built. TCRdb reprocessed the multiplex PCR reads with MiXCR, giving one entry per CDR3 protein. The top ten hold about two fifths of the sample, which has about 660,000 distinct CDR3 sequences, 30% seen once. Sequenced here: peripheral blood mononuclear cells (PBMCs), sampled when the disease was refractory, from a patient treated with antithyroid drugs. The receptors were sampled from a female donor with Graves disease.

This clonotype has only a few counts. The rearrangement uses TRBV10-3 and TRBJ1-1; D is undetermined. Looked up from germline, CDR1 is ENHRY and CDR2 is SYGVKD. The CDR3 extends over 13 amino acids. Trimming shortened V by 4 bases and J by 1 base, and 7 bases separated the two germline ends. CDR3 residues: CAISGGGNTEAFF. The DNA for the CDR3 is TGTGCCATCAGTGGTGGCGGGAACACTGAAGCTTTCTTT.

This clonotype has ten or more counts. The gene calls are TRBV2 and TRBJ1-2; weak D call: TRBD1 (6 bases). The CDR3 is 12 amino acids. V was cut by 4 bases and J by 8 bases, with 11 bases left in between. Germline CDR1 and CDR2: SNHLY and FYNNEI. The CDR3 sequence is CASSVQGRGYTF. The CDR3 DNA sequence: TGTGCCAGCAGTGTACAGGGACGGGGCTACACCTTC.

This clonotype has just a few counts. The chain has TRBV12-3 or TRBV12-4 and TRBJ1-3; a weak D match, TRBD1 (5 bases). CDR3 length: 16 residues. V was pared by 5 bases and J by 2 bases, with 16 bases between. CDR3 amino acids: CASSGAGLRAGNTIYF. Here the CDR3 DNA reads TGTGCCAGCAGTGGTGCGGGACTCAGGGCTGGAAACACCATATATTTT.

In this sample, this clonotype turned up many times. This chain joins TRBV12-3 or TRBV12-4 and TRBJ2-7; D call uncertain. This CDR3 is 14 amino acids long. Trimming left V 3 bases short and J 0 bases short, with 9 bases between. The CDR3 DNA follows: TGTGCCAGCAGTTTTGGGCATAGCTCCTACGAGCAGTACTTC. Amino acids: CASSFGHSSYEQYF.

At least ten counts were recorded for this clonotype. Here the CDR3 reads CASSQVLDYGYTF. The CDR3, as DNA: TGTGCCAGCAGCCAAGTGCTTGACTATGGCTACACCTTC. This chain links TRBV3-1 with TRBJ1-2; no firm D call. The CDR3 spans 13 residues. Germline V gene data show CDR1 as LGHDT and CDR2 as YNNKEL (reference sequence). V was cut by 1 base and J by 3 bases, with 6 bases left in between. Supplemented by reference TRBV3-1 and TRBJ1-2, the full variable domain reads DTAVSQTPKYLVTQMGNDKSIKCEQNLGHDTMYWYKQDSKKFLKIMFSYNNKELIINETVPNRFSPKSPDKAHLNLHINSLELGDSAVYFCASSQVLDYGYTFGSGTRLTVV.

The table lists this clonotype with a few counts. This chain joins TRBV19 and TRBJ2-7; D is perhaps TRBD2 (5 bases). CDR1 is LNHDA and CDR2 is SQIVND in the germline V gene (reference sequence). The CDR3 runs to 14 residues. V lost 0 bases, J lost 3 bases, and 9 bases lay in between. The CDR3 DNA is TGTGCCAGTAGTATAGACCCTAGCAGCTACGAGCAGTACTTC. Its protein is CASSIDPSSYEQYF. The variable domain in full, with the rest retrieved from reference TRBV19 and TRBJ2-7, is DGGITQSPKYLFRKEGQNVTLSCEQNLNHDAMYWYRQDPGQGLRLIYYSQIVNDFQKGDIAEGYSVSREKKESFPLTVTSAQKNPTAFYLCASSIDPSSYEQYFGPGTRLTVT.

In its sample, this clonotype was seen a few times. This sequence joins TRBV9 and TRBJ1-4; a weak D match, TRBD1 (5 bases). Germline V gene lookup returns CDR1 SGDLS and CDR2 YYNGEE. CDR3 length: 15 amino acids. Trimming took off 0 bases at V and 3 bases at J, with 9 bases between the two ends. The CDR3 DNA is TGTGCCAGCAGCGTAGATCAGGGAGCTAATGAAAAACTGTTTTTT. Protein: CASSVDQGANEKLFF.

This chain uses TRBV19 with TRBJ2-2, with 10 positions matching TRBD2. The CDR3 sequence is 14 residues long. Losses at the gene ends were 5 bases for V and 6 bases for J; bases not matched to a gene: 3. Germline V gene lookup returns CDR1 LNHDA and CDR2 SQIVND (reference sequence). The CDR3 bases are TGTGCCAGTAGTCAAGCGGGAGGGGCCGGGGAGCTGTTTTTT. Translated: CASSQAGGAGELFF.

The chain links TRBV7-2 to TRBJ1-2; D not resolved. CDR1 and CDR2 from the germline V gene are SGHTA and FQGNSA. The CDR3 totals 13 residues. Trimming left V 5 bases short and J 1 base short, with 8 bases between. The CDR3 protein is CASSPGFNYGYTF. Here the CDR3 DNA reads TGTGCCAGCAGCCCAGGCTTTAACTATGGCTACACCTTC.

This chain connects TRBV6-2 or TRBV6-3 to TRBJ1-1; 7 bases map to TRBD1. Trimming cost V 2 bases and J 1 base; bases outside gene matches: 4. The germline gives CDR1 MNHEY, CDR2 SVGEGT. The CDR3 length is 15 residues. The CDR3 DNA reads TGTGCCAGCAGTTACCCAGGGACAGAGAACACTGAAGCTTTCTTT. The encoded protein is CASSYPGTENTEAFF.

This clonotype was counted at least ten times. This rearrangement joins TRBV6-1 to TRBJ1-1, with 7 nucleotides matching TRBD1. Germline lookup yields CDR1 MNHNS and CDR2 SASEGT. This CDR3 is 15 amino acids long. Unmatched junction bases numbered 7, after V lost 5 bases and J lost 1 base. CDR3 protein: CASSTLKGANTEAFF. The CDR3 DNA follows: TGTGCCAGCAGTACCCTTAAGGGGGCGAACACTGAAGCTTTCTTT.

This clonotype was recorded at least ten times. V and J are TRBV27 and TRBJ2-5; no firm D call. The CDR3 extends over 13 amino acids. The V gene's germline CDR1 is MNHEY and CDR2 SMNVEV (reference sequence). Trimming stripped 0 bases from V and 4 bases from J, with 6 bases between. DNA for the CDR3: TGTGCCAGCAGTTTATCTCAACGAGAGACCCAGTACTTC. Encoded protein: CASSLSQRETQYF.

This clonotype has just a few counts. The chain combines TRBV20-1 with TRBJ1-1, with a tentative D call TRBD1 (6 bases). CDR3 length equals 14 residues. With 0 bases removed from V and 4 bases from J, the gap between germline ends came to 12 bases. Germline assignment: CDR1 DFQATT and CDR2 SNEGSKA (reference sequence). The CDR3 is CSARDRKGGTEAFF. CDR3 nucleotide sequence: TGCAGTGCTAGAGACCGGAAAGGGGGCACTGAAGCTTTCTTT.

This clonotype was seen a handful of times. This chain connects TRBV5-4 to TRBJ1-1, with 7 bases identical to TRBD1. V shed 2 bases and J 6 bases; nucleotides not matched to a gene: 10. The CDR3 totals 15 residues. CDR1 is SGHNT, CDR2 YYREEE, per germline (reference sequence). The CDR3 sequence: CASSLGDRQGAEAFF. CDR3 nucleotides: TGTGCCAGCAGCTTAGGGGACCGACAGGGCGCTGAAGCTTTCTTT. Together with reference TRBV5-4 and TRBJ1-1, the CDR3 gives the full variable domain: ETGVTQSPTHLIKTRGQQVTLRCSSQSGHNTVSWYQQALGQGPQFIFQYYREEENGRGNFPPRFSGLQFPNYSSELNVNALELDDSALYLCASSLGDRQGAEAFFGQGTRLTVV.

V and J are TRBV20-1 and TRBJ1-2; 8 bases agree with TRBD1. The germline V gene encodes CDR1 DFQATT and CDR2 SNEGSKA (reference sequence). This CDR3 has 14 amino acids. The CDR3 loop reads CRVPKTGEDYGYTF. The CDR3 bases are TGCAGAGTGCCGAAGACAGGGGAGGACTATGGCTACACCTTC.

This clonotype was detected only a few times. The chain employs TRBV12-3 or TRBV12-4 and TRBJ1-1; TRBD1 is a possible D gene (5 bases). CDR3 size: 13 residues. Trimming shortened V by 3 bases and J by 5 bases, and 10 bases separated the two germline ends. Written as DNA, the CDR3 is TGTGCCAGCAGTTTTTGGGGGGGGACTGAAGCTTTCTTT. Its protein is CASSFWGGTEAFF.

This clonotype was seen only a few times. The V call is TRBV6-1, the J call TRBJ1-2, with D perhaps matching TRBD1 (6 bases). V was clipped by 8 bases and J by 0 bases, with 13 bases between them. Germline values: CDR1 MNHNS, CDR2 SASEGT. The CDR3 has 14 amino acids. CDR3 in amino acids: CASGHREANYGYTF. The CDR3 DNA is TGTGCCAGCGGTCACAGGGAAGCTAACTATGGCTACACCTTC.

This clonotype was detected many times. This chain uses TRBV12-3 or TRBV12-4 with TRBJ1-2, with a tentative D call TRBD1 (5 bases). V was pared by 7 bases and J by 7 bases, with 16 bases between. The CDR3 sequence is 13 residues long. CDR3 DNA: TGTGCCAGCAATCCGCGGCAGGGCTCTGGCTACACCTTC. Its translation: CASNPRQGSGYTF.

V is TRBV6-1 and J is TRBJ1-1; no firm D call. Germline CDR1 and CDR2: MNHNS and SASEGT. The length of the CDR3 is 13 residues. V was clipped by 4 bases and J by 4 bases, with 10 bases between them. This CDR3 reads CASSVDLATEAFF. DNA of the CDR3: TGTGCCAGCAGTGTTGACCTGGCCACTGAAGCTTTCTTT.

There are a few counts of this clonotype. The genes are TRBV19 and TRBJ2-2, with TRBD2 matching over 7 bases. Looked up from germline, CDR1 is LNHDA and CDR2 is SQIVND (reference sequence). Trimming cost V 4 bases and J 1 base; bases outside gene matches: 6. The CDR3 is made up of 16 amino acids. The CDR3 region is CASSKPGRWNTGELFF. Here the CDR3 DNA reads TGTGCCAGTAGTAAACCCGGGAGGTGGAACACCGGGGAGCTGTTTTTT.

This clonotype was observed many times. This rearrangement joins TRBV12-3 or TRBV12-4 to TRBJ2-7; 10 positions match TRBD1. The CDR3 consists of 14 residues. The V gene end was trimmed by 6 bases and the J gene end by 4 bases; junction bases not matched to a gene: 6. CDR3 sequence: CASRLRQGAYEQYF. The CDR3 DNA sequence: TGTGCCAGCAGGCTACGACAGGGGGCTTACGAGCAGTACTTC.

The rearrangement uses TRBV20-1 and TRBJ1-1; D may be TRBD1 (6 bases). This CDR3 comprises 15 residues. V was pared by 5 bases and J by 6 bases, with 22 bases between. Germline loops: CDR1 DFQATT, CDR2 SNEGSKA (reference sequence). Here the CDR3 reads CSASDAEGGGAEAFF. CDR3 bases: TGCAGTGCTTCGGATGCCGAGGGGGGGGGCGCTGAAGCTTTCTTT.

This sequence joins TRBV11-1 and TRBJ2-7; TRBD1 or TRBD2 may be the D gene (6 bases each). The CDR3 spans 16 residues. Per the germline V gene, CDR1 is SGHAT and CDR2 is FQDESV (reference sequence). The ends were cut back, 5 bases at V and 3 bases at J, with 20 bases in the middle. CDR3 loop: CASSRRGGGAGYEQYF. The DNA for the CDR3 is TGTGCCAGCAGCCGTCGAGGGGGAGGAGCGGGCTACGAGCAGTACTTC.

This clonotype has only a few counts. This chain uses TRBV6-1 with TRBJ1-1; D not resolved. The CDR3 runs to 14 residues. CDR1 and CDR2 from the germline V gene are MNHNS and SASEGT. Trimming stripped 6 bases from V and 0 bases from J, with 11 bases between. The CDR3 here is CASRIGMMNTEAFF. CDR3 DNA: TGTGCCAGCAGGATCGGGATGATGAACACTGAAGCTTTCTTT.

The chain couples TRBV6-1 to TRBJ1-2; D ambiguous. Germline V CDR1 and CDR2: MNHNS, SASEGT. Trimming took 8 bases from V and 4 from J, leaving 14 bases between them. This CDR3 is 13 amino acids long. The CDR3 spells CASPSDLPYGYTF. DNA for the CDR3: TGTGCCAGCCCCAGTGATTTACCCTATGGCTACACCTTC.

The rearrangement joins TRBV5-4 to TRBJ1-2; D perhaps matches TRBD1 (6 bases). This CDR3 contains 15 residues. V gave up 9 bases and J gave up 4 bases, with 22 bases separating them. Germline lookup yields CDR1 SGHNT and CDR2 YYREEE (reference sequence). CDR3 nucleotides: TGTGCCAAGTCCCATGGGGGGCAAAGGAGCTATGGCTACACCTTC. Protein product: CAKSHGGQRSYGYTF.

Only a few counts were recorded for this clonotype. This rearrangement joins TRBV30 to TRBJ2-5; 9 bases are shared with TRBD2. CDR1 is GTSNPN and CDR2 is SVGIG in the germline V gene (reference sequence). This CDR3 contains 14 residues. V was clipped by 8 bases and J by 5 bases; unmatched bases: 12. CDR3 coding DNA: TGTGCCGGGGATAGCGGGAGATTGTTGGAGACCCAGTACTTC. It specifies CAGDSGRLLETQYF. Supplemented by reference TRBV30 and TRBJ2-5, the full variable domain reads SQTIHQWPATLVQPVGSPLSLECTVEGTSNPNLYWYRQAAGRGLQLLFYSVGIGQISSEVPQNLSASRPQDRQFILSSKKLLLSDSGFYLCAGDSGRLLETQYFGPGTRLLVL.

Only a few counts were recorded for this clonotype. This chain connects TRBV5-1 to TRBJ1-1, with 9 bases lining up with TRBD1. This CDR3 spans 15 amino acids. Germline V CDR1 and CDR2: SGHRS, YFSETQ. J lost 1 base, V lost 4 bases, and 5 bases had no gene match. As DNA, the CDR3 is TGCGCCAGCAGCCGGGGGACAGGGTCGAACACTGAAGCTTTCTTT. It codes for CASSRGTGSNTEAFF. The full variable domain, completed using reference TRBV5-1 and TRBJ1-1, is KAGVTQTPRYLIKTRGQQVTLSCSPISGHRSVSWYQQTPGQGLQFLFEYFSETQRNKGNFPGRFSGRQFSNSRSEMNVSTLELGDSALYLCASSRGTGSNTEAFFGQGTRLTVV.

V is TRBV19 and J is TRBJ1-5; D uncertain. Germline CDR1 reads LNHDA; CDR2 reads SQIVND (reference sequence). There are 13 residues in the CDR3. Trimming shortened V by 3 bases and J by 5 bases, and 8 bases separated the two germline ends. The CDR3 spells CASSIPVDQPQHF. CDR3 DNA sequence: TGTGCCAGTAGTATCCCAGTGGATCAGCCCCAGCATTTT.